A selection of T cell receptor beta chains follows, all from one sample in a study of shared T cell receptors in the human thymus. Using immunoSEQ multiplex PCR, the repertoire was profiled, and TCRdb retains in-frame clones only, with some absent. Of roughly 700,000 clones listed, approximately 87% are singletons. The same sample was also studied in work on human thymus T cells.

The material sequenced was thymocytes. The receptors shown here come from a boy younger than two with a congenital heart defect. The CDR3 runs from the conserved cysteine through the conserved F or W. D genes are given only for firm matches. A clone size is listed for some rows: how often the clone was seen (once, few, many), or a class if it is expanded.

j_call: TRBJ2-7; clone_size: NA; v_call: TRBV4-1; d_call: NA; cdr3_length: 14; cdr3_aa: CASSQYKSGAEQYF; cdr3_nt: TGCGCCAGCAGCCAGTACAAATCAGGGGCCGAGCAGTACTTC
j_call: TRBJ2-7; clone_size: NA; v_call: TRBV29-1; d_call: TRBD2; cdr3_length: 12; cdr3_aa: CSVEERGYEQYF; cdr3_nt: TGCAGCGTTGAGGAGCGGGGCTACGAGCAGTACTTC
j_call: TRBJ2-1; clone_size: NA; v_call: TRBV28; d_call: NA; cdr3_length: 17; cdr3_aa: CASTDNFGRDRDNEQFF; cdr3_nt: TGTGCCAGCACCGACAATTTTGGGCGGGACAGAGACAATGAGCAGTTCTTC
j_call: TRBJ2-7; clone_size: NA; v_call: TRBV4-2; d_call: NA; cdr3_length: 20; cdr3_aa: CASSQEGGGVYTGPRNEQYF; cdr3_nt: TGTGCCAGCAGCCAAGAAGGAGGGGGGGTTTATACGGGACCCCGCAACGAGCAGTACTTC
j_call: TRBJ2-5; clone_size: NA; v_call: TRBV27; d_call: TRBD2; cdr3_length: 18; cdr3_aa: CASSSGHRLAGDQETQYF; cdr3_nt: TGTGCCAGCAGTTCCGGACATCGACTAGCGGGCGACCAAGAGACCCAGTACTTC
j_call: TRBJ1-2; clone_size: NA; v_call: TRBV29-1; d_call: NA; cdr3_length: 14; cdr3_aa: CSVCGELHNYGYTF; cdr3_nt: TGCAGCGTTTGCGGGGAGCTCCATAACTATGGCTACACCTTC
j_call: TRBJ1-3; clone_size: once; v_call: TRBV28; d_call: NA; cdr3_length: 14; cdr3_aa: CASSRRHPGNTIYF; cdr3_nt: TGTGCCAGCAGCCGCAGACACCCGGGAAACACCATATATTTT
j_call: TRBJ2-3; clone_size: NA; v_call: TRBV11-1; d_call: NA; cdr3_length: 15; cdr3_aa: CASSGGRFRPDTQYF; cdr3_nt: TGTGCCAGCTCCGGAGGGAGGTTCAGGCCAGATACGCAGTATTTT
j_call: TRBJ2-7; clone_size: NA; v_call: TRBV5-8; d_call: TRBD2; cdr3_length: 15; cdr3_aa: CASSFGGTSRDEQYF; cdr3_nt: TGTGCCAGCAGCTTTGGGGGGACTAGCCGCGACGAGCAGTACTTC
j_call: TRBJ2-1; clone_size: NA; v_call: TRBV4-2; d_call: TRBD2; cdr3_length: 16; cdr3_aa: CASSQEAAGGMDEQFF; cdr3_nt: TGTGCCAGCAGCCAAGAGGCAGCGGGAGGGATGGATGAGCAGTTCTTC
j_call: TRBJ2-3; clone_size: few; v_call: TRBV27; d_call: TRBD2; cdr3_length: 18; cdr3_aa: CASSLKGLAGGGTDTQYF; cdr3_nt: TGTGCCAGCAGTTTAAAGGGACTAGCGGGAGGGGGGACAGATACGCAGTATTTT
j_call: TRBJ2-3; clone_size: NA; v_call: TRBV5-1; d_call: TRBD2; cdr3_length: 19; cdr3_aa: CASSSPSDSGAPHGDTQYF; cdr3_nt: TGCGCCAGCAGCTCCCCCAGTGATAGCGGGGCTCCCCATGGAGATACGCAGTATTTT
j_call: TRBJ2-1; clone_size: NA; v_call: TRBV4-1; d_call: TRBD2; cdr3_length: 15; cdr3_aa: CASSQGTSGSYEQFF; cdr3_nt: TGCGCCAGCAGCCAGGGGACTAGCGGGAGCTATGAGCAGTTCTTC
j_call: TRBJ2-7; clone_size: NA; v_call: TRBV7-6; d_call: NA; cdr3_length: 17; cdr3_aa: CASSSRGSEGTPYEQYF; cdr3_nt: TGTGCCAGCAGCTCCCGGGGTAGCGAGGGTACTCCCTACGAGCAGTACTTC
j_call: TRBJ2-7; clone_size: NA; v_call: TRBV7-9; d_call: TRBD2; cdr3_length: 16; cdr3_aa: CASSLGEREGFYEQYF; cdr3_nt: TGTGCCAGCAGCTTAGGAGAGCGGGAGGGCTTCTACGAGCAGTACTTC
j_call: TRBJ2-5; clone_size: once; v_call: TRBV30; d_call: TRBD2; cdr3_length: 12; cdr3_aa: CAWSVGLAGGHF; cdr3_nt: TGTGCCTGGAGTGTGGGACTAGCGGGAGGACACTTC
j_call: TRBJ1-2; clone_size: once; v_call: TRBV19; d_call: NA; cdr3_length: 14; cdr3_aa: CASSIRPVFYGYTF; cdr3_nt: TGTGCCAGTAGTATACGTCCAGTCTTCTATGGCTACACCTTC
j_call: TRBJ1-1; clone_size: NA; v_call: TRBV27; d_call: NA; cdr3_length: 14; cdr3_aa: CASARGAVNTEAFF; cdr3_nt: TGTGCCTCTGCTCGGGGGGCTGTGAACACTGAAGCTTTCTTT
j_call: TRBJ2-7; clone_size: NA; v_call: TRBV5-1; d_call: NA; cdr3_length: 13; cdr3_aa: CASSSYSSYEQYF; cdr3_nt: TGCGCCAGCAGCTCTTACAGCTCCTACGAGCAGTACTTC
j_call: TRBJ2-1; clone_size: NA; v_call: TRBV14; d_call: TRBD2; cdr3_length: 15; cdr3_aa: CASSRGAGDYNEQFF; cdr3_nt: TGTGCCAGCAGCCGCGGTGCGGGGGATTACAATGAGCAGTTCTTC
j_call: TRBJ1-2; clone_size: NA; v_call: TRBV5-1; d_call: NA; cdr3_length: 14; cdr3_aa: CASSLLREGYGYTF; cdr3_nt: TGCGCCAGCAGCTTGCTCAGGGAGGGCTATGGCTACACCTTC
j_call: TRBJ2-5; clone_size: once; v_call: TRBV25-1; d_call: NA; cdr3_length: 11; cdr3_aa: CASSGPETRYF; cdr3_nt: TGTGCCAGCAGTGGGCCGGAGACCCGGTACTTC
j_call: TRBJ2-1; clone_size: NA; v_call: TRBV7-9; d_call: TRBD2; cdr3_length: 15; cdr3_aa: CASSLLAGGCNEQFF; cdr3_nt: TGTGCCAGCAGCTTATTAGCGGGAGGGTGTAATGAGCAGTTCTTC
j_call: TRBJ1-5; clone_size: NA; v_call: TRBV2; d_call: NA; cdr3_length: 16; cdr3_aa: CASSEGWQGGGQPQHF; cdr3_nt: TGTGCCAGCAGTGAAGGGTGGCAGGGAGGGGGTCAGCCCCAGCATTTT
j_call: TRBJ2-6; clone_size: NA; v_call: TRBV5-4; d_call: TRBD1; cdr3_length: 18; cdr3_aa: CASSVGTGDTSGANVLTF; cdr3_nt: TGTGCCAGCAGCGTAGGGACAGGGGATACCTCTGGGGCCAACGTCCTGACTTTC
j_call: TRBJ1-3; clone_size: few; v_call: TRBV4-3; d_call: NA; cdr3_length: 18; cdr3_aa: CASSPLTGQGLSGNTIYF; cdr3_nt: TGCGCCAGCAGCCCCCTGACCGGGCAGGGGCTCTCTGGAAACACCATATATTTT
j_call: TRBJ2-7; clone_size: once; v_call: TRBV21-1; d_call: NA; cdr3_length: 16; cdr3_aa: CASSDPWDSENYEQYF; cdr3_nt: TGTGCCAGCAGCGATCCCTGGGACAGCGAGAACTACGAGCAGTACTTC
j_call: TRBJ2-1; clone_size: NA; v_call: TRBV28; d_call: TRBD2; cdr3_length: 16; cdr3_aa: CASSSSGGFSYNEQFF; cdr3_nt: TGTGCCAGCAGTTCCAGCGGGGGATTCTCCTACAATGAGCAGTTCTTC
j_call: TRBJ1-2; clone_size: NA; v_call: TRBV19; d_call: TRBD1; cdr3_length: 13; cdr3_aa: CASSPGQHYGYTF; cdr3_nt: TGTGCCAGTAGTCCGGGACAGCACTATGGCTACACCTTC
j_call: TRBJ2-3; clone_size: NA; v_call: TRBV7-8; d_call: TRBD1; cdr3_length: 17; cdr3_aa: CASSLAAGQGPTDTQYF; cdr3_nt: TGTGCCAGCAGCTTAGCGGCTGGACAGGGTCCCACAGATACGCAGTATTTT
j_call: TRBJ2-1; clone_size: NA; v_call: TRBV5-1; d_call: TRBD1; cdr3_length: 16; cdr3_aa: CASSLVRDRESNEQFF; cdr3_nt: TGCGCCAGCAGCTTGGTCCGGGACAGGGAGTCCAATGAGCAGTTCTTC
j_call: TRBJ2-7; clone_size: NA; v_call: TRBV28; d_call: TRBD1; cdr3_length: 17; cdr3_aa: CATQILNWDRSSYEQYF; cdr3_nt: TGTGCCACCCAAATCTTAAACTGGGACAGGTCTTCCTACGAGCAGTACTTC
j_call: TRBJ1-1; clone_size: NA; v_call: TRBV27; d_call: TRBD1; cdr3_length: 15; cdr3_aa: CASSLTGSVSTEAFF; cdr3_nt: TGTGCCAGCAGCTTGACAGGGTCTGTGTCCACTGAAGCTTTCTTT
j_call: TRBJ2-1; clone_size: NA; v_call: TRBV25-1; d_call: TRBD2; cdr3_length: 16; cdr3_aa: CASSGPLAGGWNEQFF; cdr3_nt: TGTGCCAGCAGTGGGCCGCTAGCGGGAGGGTGGAATGAGCAGTTCTTC
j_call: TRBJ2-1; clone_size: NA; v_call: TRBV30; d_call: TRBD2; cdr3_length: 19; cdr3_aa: CAWSKASGRFGYSYNEQFF; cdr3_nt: TGTGCCTGGTCTAAGGCTAGCGGGAGATTCGGGTACTCCTACAATGAGCAGTTCTTC
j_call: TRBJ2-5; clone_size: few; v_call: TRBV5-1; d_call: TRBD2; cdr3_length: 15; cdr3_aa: CASRSHSGDQETQYF; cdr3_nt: TGCGCCAGCAGATCCCATAGCGGGGACCAAGAGACCCAGTACTTC
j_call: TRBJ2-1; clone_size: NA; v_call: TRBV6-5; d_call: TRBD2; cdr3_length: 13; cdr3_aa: CASARGLAGDQFF; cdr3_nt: TGTGCCAGCGCGCGAGGACTAGCGGGGGACCAGTTCTTC
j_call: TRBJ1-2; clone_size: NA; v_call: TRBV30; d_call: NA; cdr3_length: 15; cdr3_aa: CAWSVGPKPGNGYTF; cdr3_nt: TGTGCCTGGAGTGTAGGTCCAAAGCCCGGGAACGGCTACACCTTC
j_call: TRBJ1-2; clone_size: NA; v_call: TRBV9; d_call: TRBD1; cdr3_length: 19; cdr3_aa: CASSLKEDTGGKANYGYTF; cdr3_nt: TGTGCCAGCAGCCTCAAAGAGGACACAGGGGGCAAAGCTAACTATGGCTACACCTTC
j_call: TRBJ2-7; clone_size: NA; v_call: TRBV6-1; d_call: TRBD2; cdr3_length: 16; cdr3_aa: CASSAPGTSGSYEQYF; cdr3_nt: TGTGCCAGCAGTGCCCCCGGGACTAGCGGGAGTTACGAGCAGTACTTC
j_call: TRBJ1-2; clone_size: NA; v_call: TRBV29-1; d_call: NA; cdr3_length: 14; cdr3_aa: CSVPEGPGPYGYTF; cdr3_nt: TGCAGCGTTCCGGAGGGGCCTGGCCCCTATGGCTACACCTTC